The sequence of this T cell receptor (beta chain) was determined in a study of blood T cell repertoires in COVID-19. The overall study: The United States, Italy and Spain supplied acute and convalescent COVID-19 samples. T cells, B-cell-depleted T cells, or PBMCs supplied cDNA or gDNA.

Original analysis: Nucleated cell counts were estimated from reference gene primer amplification. Method: immunoSEQ multiplex PCR; TCRdb's copy keeps in-frame clones and lacks some. The V and J calls and clone size are taken from that table; D and trimming were inferred from the DNA. Of some 44,000 clones in the sample, about nine tenths were seen once. The V end was cut by 0 bases, the J end by 3 bases, with 20 bases between. The CDR3 loop spans 17 amino acids. The germline gives CDR1 GTSNPN, CDR2 SVGIG (reference sequence). The chain joins TRBV30 to TRBJ1-2; possibly TRBD1 for D (5 bases). Sequences were obtained from peripheral blood. This sequence was found in a human donor in a cohort sampled during active COVID-19. CDR3 bases: TGTGCCTGGAGTGTACGGCTTTGGGGCAGGTCGGACTATGGCTACACCTTC. Residues: CAWSVRLWGRSDYGYTF.